This T cell receptor beta chain derives from a study of cytomegalovirus exposure and HLA in healthy donors. General study results and limits: A highly shared variant cluster was judged a likely technical artifact.

Though nominally healthy at sampling, donors likely had unrecorded immune exposures. The study ran its PCR with 60 Vbeta and 13 Jbeta primers. Generated by immunoSEQ multiplex PCR, the TCRdb table keeps only in-frame clones and is missing some. In the table there are around 230,000 clones, roughly 73% of which are singletons. CDR1 is SGHTS, CDR2 YDEGEE, per germline. The CDR3 runs to 17 residues. The trim removed 1 base at V and 4 bases at J, leaving 12 bases unmatched. Only one count was recorded for this clone. Its cognate antigen is unknown. Sequencing was carried out using PBMCs. The receptor's source is a boy younger than 18 in good health and CMV-seronegative. The gene calls are TRBV5-8 and TRBJ1-2; 8 positions agree with TRBD1. The CDR3 loop is CASSLRQGPLGGYGYTF. CDR3 nucleotide sequence: TGTGCCAGCAGCTTGAGACAGGGGCCTTTAGGCGGCTATGGCTACACCTTC.